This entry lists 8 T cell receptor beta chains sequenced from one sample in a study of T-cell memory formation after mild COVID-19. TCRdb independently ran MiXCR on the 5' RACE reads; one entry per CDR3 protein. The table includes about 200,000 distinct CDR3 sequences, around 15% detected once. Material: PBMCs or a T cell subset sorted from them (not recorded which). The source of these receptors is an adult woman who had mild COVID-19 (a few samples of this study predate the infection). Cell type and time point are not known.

CDR3 bases: TGTGCCAGCAGCTTAGGCCAGTTATACACAGATACGCAGTATTTT. Its translation: CASSLGQLYTDTQYF. V usage is TRBV7-2 and J usage is TRBJ2-3; D unresolved. The CDR3 is 15 amino acids. The germline V and J ends were trimmed by 1 base and 2 bases, with 10 bases remaining between them. Germline CDR1 is SGHTA and CDR2 is FQGNSA.

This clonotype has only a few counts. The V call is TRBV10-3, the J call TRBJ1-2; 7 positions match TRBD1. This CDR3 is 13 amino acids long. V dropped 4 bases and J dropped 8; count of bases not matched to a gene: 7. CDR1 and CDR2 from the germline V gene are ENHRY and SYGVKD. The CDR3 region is CAISGQGLGGYTF. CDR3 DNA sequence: TGTGCCATCAGTGGACAGGGCTTAGGAGGCTACACCTTC.

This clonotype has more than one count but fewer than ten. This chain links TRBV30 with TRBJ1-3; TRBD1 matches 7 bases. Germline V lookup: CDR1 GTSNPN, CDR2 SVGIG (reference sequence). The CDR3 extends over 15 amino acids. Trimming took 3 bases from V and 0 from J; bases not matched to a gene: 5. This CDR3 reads CAWRLDRTSGNTIYF. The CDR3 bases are TGTGCCTGGAGGTTGGACAGGACCTCTGGAAACACCATATATTTT.

CDR3 DNA: TGTGCCAGCAGTTCGACTCTTTTACAGGGGGCCTCGGGCTACACCTTC. Translated: CASSSTLLQGASGYTF. The V and J genes are TRBV6-5 and TRBJ1-2, with 9 bases fitting TRBD1. Germline V gene sequence: CDR1 MNHEY, CDR2 SVGAGI. The CDR3 has 16 amino acids. Germline trimming cut 4 bases from V and 8 bases from J; bases unmatched to any gene: 14.

CDR3 sequence reads: CAISAGGETQYF. For the CDR3, the DNA is TGTGCCATCAGTGCAGGAGGCGAGACCCAGTACTTC. The chain uses TRBV10-3 and TRBJ2-5, with D tentatively TRBD2 (5 bases). In germline, CDR1 is ENHRY, CDR2 SYGVKD. The CDR3 is 12 amino acids. Trimming removed 4 bases from V and 5 bases from J, with 8 bases in between.

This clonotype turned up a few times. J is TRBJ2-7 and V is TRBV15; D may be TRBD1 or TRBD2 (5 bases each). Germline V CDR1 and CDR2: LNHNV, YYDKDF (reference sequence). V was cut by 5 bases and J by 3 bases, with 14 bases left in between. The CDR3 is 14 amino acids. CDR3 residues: CATSAGTASYEQYF. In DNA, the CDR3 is TGTGCCACCAGCGCCGGGACGGCCAGCTACGAGCAGTACTTC.

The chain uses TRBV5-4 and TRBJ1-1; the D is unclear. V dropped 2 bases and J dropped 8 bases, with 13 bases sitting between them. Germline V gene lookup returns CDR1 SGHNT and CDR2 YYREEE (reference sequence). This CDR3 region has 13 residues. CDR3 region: CASSFVTASEAFF. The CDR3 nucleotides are TGTGCCAGCAGCTTTGTCACGGCCTCCGAAGCTTTCTTT.

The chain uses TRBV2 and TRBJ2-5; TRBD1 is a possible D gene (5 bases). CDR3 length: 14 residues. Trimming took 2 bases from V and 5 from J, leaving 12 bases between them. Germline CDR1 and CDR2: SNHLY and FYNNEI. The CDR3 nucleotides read TGTGCCAGCAGTGAACAGGGTGTAGGGGAGACCCAGTACTTC. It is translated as CASSEQGVGETQYF. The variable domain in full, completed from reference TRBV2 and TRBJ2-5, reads EPEVTQTPSHQVTQMGQEVILRCVPISNHLYFYWYRQILGQKVEFLVSFYNNEISEKSEIFDDQFSVERPDGSNFTLKIRSTKLEDSAMYFCASSEQGVGETQYFGPGTRLLVL.